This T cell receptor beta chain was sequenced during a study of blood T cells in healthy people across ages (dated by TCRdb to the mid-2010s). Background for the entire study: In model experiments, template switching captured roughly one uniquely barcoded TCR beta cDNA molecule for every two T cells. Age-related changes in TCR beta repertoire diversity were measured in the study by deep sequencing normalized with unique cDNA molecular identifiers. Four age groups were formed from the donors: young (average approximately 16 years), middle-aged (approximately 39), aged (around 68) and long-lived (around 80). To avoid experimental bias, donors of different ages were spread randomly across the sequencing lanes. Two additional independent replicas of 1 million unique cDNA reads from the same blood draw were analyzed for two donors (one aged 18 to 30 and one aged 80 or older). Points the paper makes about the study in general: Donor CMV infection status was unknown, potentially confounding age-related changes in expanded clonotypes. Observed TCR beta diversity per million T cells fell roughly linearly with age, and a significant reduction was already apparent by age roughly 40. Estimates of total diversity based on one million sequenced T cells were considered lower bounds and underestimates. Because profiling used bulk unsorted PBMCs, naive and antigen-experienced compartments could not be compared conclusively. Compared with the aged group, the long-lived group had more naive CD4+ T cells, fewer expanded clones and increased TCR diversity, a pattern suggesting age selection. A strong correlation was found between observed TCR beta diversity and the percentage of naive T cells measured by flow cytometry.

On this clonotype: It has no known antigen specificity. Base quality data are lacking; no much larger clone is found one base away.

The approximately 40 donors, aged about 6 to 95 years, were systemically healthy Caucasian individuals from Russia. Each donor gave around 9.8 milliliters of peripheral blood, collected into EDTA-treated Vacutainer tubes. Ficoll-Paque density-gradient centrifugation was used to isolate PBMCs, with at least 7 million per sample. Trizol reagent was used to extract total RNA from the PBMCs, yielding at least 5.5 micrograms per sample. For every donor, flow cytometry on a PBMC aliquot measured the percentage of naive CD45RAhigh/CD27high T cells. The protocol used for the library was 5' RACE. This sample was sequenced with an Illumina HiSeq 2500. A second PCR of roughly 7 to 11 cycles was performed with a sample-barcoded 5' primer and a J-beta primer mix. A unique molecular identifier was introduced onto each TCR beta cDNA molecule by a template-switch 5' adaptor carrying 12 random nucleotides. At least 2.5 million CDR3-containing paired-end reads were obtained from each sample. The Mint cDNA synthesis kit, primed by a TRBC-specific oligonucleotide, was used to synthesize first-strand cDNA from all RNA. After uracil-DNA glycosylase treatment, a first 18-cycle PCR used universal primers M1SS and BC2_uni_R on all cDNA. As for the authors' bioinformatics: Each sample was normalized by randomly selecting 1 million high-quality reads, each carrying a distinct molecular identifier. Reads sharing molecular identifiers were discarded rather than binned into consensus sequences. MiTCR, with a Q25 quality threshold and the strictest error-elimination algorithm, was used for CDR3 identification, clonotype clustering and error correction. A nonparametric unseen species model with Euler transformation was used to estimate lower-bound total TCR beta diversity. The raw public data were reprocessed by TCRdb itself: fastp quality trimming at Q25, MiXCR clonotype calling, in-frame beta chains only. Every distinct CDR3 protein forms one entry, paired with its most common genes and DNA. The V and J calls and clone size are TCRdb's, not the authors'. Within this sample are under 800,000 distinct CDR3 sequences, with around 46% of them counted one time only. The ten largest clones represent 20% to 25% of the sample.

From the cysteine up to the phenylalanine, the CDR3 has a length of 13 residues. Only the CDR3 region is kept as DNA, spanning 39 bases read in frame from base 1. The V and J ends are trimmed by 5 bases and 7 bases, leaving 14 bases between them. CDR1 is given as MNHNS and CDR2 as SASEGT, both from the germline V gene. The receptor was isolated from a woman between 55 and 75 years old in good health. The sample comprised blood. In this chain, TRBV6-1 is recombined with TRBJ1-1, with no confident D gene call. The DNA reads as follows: TGTGCCAGCAGTTCAAATCCGCAGTTTGAAGCTTTCTTT. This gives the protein CASSSNPQFEAFF.